These T cell receptor beta chains were read from a single sample in a study of blood T cell repertoires in COVID-19. Libraries were prepared by immunoSEQ multiplex PCR; TCRdb keeps only in-frame clonotypes and omits some of them. The repertoire holds roughly 230,000 clones, 80% to 85% seen once, with approximately 4.7% in the top ten. Material: peripheral blood. The receptors were gathered from a man between 45 and 60 years old with active or convalescent COVID-19. Both conserved end residues are part of each CDR3. D genes are given only for firm matches. Some rows have no size entry. The others give once, few or many, or a class for an expanded clone.

.,TRBV27,.,TRBJ1-2,CASTPREGGGYGYTF,TGTGCCAGCACCCCCCGGGAGGGAGGCGGCTATGGCTACACCTTC
TRBD1,TRBV5-4,once,TRBJ1-6,CASSLSRQGGESPLHF,TGTGCCAGCAGCTTGTCAAGACAGGGGGGGGAATCACCCCTCCACTTT
TRBD1,TRBV23-1,.,TRBJ2-4,CASSPRRQGAAKNIQYF,TGCGCCAGCAGTCCCAGGCGGCAGGGGGCGGCCAAAAACATTCAGTACTTC
TRBD2,TRBV7-8,.,TRBJ2-3,CASSLSGGSTDTQYF,TGTGCCAGCAGCTTATCGGGGGGTAGCACAGATACGCAGTATTTT
.,TRBV19,.,TRBJ1-1,CASSIPRQLMNTEAFF,TGTGCCAGTAGTATCCCCAGACAGCTAATGAACACTGAAGCTTTCTTT
.,TRBV3-1/TRBV3-2,.,TRBJ2-2,CASSQMGAAGELFF,TGTGCCAGCAGCCAAATGGGGGCCGCCGGGGAGCTGTTTTTT
TRBD1,TRBV9,.,TRBJ2-7,CASSKGTGGGLYEQYF,TGTGCCAGCAGCAAGGGGACAGGCGGAGGACTCTACGAGCAGTACTTC
.,TRBV7-2,.,TRBJ2-1,CASRPGSMYEQFF,TGTGCCAGCAGGCCGGGAAGTATGTATGAGCAGTTCTTC
.,TRBV3-1/TRBV3-2,.,TRBJ2-2,CASSQVRGGELFF,TGTGCCAGCAGCCAAGTACGAGGCGGGGAGCTGTTTTTT
TRBD2,TRBV24-1,.,TRBJ2-2,CATSDPSGEGTGELFF,TGTGCCACCAGTGATCCCTCGGGGGAGGGCACCGGGGAGCTGTTTTTT
TRBD1,TRBV5-1,.,TRBJ1-1,CASTVGTGKAFF,TGCGCCAGCACGGTGGGGACAGGGAAAGCTTTCTTT
TRBD1,TRBV7-2,.,TRBJ2-6,CASSLRIGTGVTGANVLTF,TGTGCCAGCAGCTTAAGGATAGGGACAGGGGTAACTGGGGCCAACGTCCTGACTTTC
.,TRBV12-3/TRBV12-4,many,TRBJ1-1,CASQDGMNTEAFF,TGTGCCAGCCAGGACGGGATGAACACTGAAGCTTTCTTT
.,TRBV4-3,.,TRBJ2-7,CASSQDFGSRGRYEQYF,TGCGCCAGCAGCCAAGATTTTGGCAGTCGGGGAAGATACGAGCAGTACTTC
TRBD1,TRBV28,few,TRBJ2-7,CASSPTGGRGEQYF,TGTGCCAGCAGCCCCACAGGGGGCAGGGGCGAGCAGTACTTC
.,TRBV13,.,TRBJ1-1,CASSLGGAGTEAFF,TGTGCCAGCAGCTTGGGGGGGGCTGGCACTGAAGCTTTCTTT
.,TRBV7-9,.,TRBJ1-5,CASSLSGSVQPQHF,TGTGCCAGCAGCTTATCGGGGTCGGTACAGCCCCAGCATTTT